This T cell receptor (beta chain) was sequenced in a study of blood T cell repertoires in COVID-19. Clones were sequenced by immunoSEQ multiplex PCR, and TCRdb holds only the in-frame ones, with some missing. The sample includes around 480,000 clones, around 88% of them seen just once. The CDR3 sequence is 14 residues long. From germline, CDR1 is SNHLY and CDR2 FYNNEI. V lost 8 bases to trimming and J lost 4 bases; unmatched junction nucleotides: 10. The TCR comes from a woman in her forties or fifties with COVID-19, enrolled during active disease. Sequencing was carried out using peripheral blood. The chain combines TRBV2 with TRBJ1-2; 7 positions match TRBD1. The CDR3 is CASQPGQVGYGYTF. As DNA, the CDR3 is TGTGCCAGCCAACCAGGACAGGTGGGCTATGGCTACACCTTC.